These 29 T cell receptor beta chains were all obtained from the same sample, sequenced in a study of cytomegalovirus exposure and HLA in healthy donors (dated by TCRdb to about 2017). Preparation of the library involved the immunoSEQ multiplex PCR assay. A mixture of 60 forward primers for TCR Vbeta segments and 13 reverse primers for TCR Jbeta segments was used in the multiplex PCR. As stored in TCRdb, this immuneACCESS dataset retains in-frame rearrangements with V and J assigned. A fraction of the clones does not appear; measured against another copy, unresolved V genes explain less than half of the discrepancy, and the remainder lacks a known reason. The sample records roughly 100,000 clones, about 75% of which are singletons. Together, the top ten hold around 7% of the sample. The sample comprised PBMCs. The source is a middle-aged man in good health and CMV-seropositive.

The CDR3 coding sequence is TGTGCCAGCACTCCTAGGACAGCCTCTGCAACTAATGAAAAACTGTTTTTT. Amino acids: CASTPRTASATNEKLFF. The V call is TRBV21-1, the J call TRBJ1-4; whether TRBD1, the table's D call, matches the DNA was not checked. TRBV21-1 is a listed pseudogene. This CDR3 comprises 17 residues.

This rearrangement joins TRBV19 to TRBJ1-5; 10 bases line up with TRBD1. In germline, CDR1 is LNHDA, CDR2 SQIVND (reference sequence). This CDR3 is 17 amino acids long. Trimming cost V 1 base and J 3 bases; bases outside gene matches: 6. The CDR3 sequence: CASSIGRDRGNNQPQHF. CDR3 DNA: TGTGCCAGTAGTATAGGCCGGGACAGGGGAAACAATCAGCCCCAGCATTTT.

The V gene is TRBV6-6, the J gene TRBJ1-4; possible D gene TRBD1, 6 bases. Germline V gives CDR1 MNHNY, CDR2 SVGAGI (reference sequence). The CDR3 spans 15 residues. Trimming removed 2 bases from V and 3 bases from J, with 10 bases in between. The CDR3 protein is CASSYVAGANEKLFF. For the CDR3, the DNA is TGTGCCAGCAGTTACGTGGCAGGGGCTAATGAAAAACTGTTTTTT.

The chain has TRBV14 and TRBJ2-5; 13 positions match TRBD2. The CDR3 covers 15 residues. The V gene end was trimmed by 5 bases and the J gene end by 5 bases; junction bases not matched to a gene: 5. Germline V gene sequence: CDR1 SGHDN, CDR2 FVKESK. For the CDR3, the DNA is TGTGCCAGCAGCACCGGACTAGCGGGAGTTGAGACCCAGTACTTC. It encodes CASSTGLAGVETQYF.

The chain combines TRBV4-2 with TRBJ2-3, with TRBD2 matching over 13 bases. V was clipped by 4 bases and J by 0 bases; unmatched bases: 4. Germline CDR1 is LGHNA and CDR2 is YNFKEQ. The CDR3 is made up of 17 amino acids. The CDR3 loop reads CASSRKTSGGSTDTQYF. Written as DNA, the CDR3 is TGTGCCAGCAGCCGCAAGACTAGCGGGGGGAGCACAGATACGCAGTATTTT.

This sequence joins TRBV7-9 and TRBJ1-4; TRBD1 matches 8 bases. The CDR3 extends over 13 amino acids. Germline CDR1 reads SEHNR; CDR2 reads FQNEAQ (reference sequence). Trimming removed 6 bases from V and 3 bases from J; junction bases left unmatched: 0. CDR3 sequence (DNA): TGTGCCAGCAGACAGGGGGCTAATGAAAAACTGTTTTTT. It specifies CASRQGANEKLFF.

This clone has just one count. The CDR3 protein is CASSLLAGDLAGELFF. The CDR3 DNA reads TGTGCCAGTAGTCTTTTAGCGGGAGACCTCGCCGGGGAGCTGTTTTTT. The rearrangement links TRBV19 to TRBJ2-2; 9 nucleotides agree with TRBD2. The germline V gene encodes CDR1 LNHDA and CDR2 SQIVND (reference sequence). The ends lost 5 bases at V and 6 bases at J; junction bases unmatched: 10. CDR3 size: 16 residues.

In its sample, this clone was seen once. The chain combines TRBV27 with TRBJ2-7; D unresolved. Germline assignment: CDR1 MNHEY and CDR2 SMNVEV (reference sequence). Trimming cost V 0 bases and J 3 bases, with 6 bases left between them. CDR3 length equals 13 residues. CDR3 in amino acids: CASSLSGRYEQYF. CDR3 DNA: TGTGCCAGCAGTTTATCCGGTCGCTACGAGCAGTACTTC.

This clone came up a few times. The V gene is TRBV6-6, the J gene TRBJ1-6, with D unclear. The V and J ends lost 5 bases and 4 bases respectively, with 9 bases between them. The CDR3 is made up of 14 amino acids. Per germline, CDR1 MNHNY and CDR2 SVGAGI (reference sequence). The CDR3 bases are TGTGCCAGCAGTCCTGTTTCTTATAATTCACCCCTCCACTTT. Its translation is CASSPVSYNSPLHF.

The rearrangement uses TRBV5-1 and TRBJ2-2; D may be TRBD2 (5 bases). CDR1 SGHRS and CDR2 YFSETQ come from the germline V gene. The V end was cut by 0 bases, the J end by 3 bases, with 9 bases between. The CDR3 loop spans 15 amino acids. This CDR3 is CASSLEPSHTGELFF. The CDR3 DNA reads TGCGCCAGCAGCTTGGAACCTAGCCACACCGGGGAGCTGTTTTTT. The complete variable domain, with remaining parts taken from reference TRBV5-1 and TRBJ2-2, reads KAGVTQTPRYLIKTRGQQVTLSCSPISGHRSVSWYQQTPGQGLQFLFEYFSETQRNKGNFPGRFSGRQFSNSRSEMNVSTLELGDSALYLCASSLEPSHTGELFFGEGSRLTVL.

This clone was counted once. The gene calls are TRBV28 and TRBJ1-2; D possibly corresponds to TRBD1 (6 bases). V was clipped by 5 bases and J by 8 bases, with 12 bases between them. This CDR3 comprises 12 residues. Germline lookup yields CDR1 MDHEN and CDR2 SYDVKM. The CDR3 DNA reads TGTGCCAGCAGTCGGGGGGGCGGAGGCTACACCTTC. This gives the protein CASSRGGGGYTF.

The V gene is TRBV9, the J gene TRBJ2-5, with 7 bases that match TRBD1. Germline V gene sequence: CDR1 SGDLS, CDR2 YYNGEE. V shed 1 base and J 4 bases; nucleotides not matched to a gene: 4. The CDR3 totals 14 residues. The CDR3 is CASSVTGESETQYF. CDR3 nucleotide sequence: TGTGCCAGCAGCGTAACAGGGGAGTCAGAGACCCAGTACTTC.

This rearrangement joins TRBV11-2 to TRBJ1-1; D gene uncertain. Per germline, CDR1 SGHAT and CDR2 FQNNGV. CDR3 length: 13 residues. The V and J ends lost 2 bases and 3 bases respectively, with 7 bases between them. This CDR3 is CASSLIPDTEAFF. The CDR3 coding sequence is TGTGCCAGCAGCTTAATTCCGGACACTGAAGCTTTCTTT.

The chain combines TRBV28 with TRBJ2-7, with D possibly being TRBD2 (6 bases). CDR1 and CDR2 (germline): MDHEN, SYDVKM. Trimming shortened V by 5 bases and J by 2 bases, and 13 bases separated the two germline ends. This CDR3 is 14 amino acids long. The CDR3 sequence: CASSTFGGPYEQYF. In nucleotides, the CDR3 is TGTGCCAGCAGTACGTTCGGGGGTCCCTACGAGCAGTACTTC.

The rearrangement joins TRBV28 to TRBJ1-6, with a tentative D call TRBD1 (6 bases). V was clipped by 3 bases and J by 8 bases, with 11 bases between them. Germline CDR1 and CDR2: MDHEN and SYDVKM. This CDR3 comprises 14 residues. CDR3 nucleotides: TGTGCCAGCAGTTTCCGGGGGGCGTATTCACCCCTCCACTTT. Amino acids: CASSFRGAYSPLHF.

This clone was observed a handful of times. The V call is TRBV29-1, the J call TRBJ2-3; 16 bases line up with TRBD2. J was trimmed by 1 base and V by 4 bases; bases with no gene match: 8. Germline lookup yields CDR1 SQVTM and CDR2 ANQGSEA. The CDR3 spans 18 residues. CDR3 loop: CSVVPGLAGGLGTDTQYF. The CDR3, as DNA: TGCAGCGTTGTCCCGGGACTAGCGGGAGGGCTCGGCACAGATACGCAGTATTTT.

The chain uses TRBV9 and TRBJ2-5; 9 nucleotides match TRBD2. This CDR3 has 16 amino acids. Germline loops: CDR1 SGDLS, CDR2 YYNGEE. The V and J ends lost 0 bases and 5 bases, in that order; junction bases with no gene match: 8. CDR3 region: CASSVGSSGRGETQYF. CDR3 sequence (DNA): TGTGCCAGCAGCGTAGGGAGTAGCGGGAGAGGTGAGACCCAGTACTTC.

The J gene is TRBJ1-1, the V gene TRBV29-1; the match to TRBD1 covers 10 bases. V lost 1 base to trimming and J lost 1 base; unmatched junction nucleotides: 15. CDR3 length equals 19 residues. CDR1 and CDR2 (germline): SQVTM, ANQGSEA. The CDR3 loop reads CSVEGLTGGGFGWNTEAFF. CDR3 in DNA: TGCAGCGTTGAAGGTCTGACAGGGGGCGGATTTGGCTGGAACACTGAAGCTTTCTTT. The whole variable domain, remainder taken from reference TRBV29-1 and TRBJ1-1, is SAVISQKPSRDICQRGTSLTIQCQVDSQVTMMFWYRQQPGQSLTLIATANQGSEATYESGFVIDKFPISRPNLTFSTLTVSNMSPEDSSIYLCSVEGLTGGGFGWNTEAFFGQGTRLTVV.

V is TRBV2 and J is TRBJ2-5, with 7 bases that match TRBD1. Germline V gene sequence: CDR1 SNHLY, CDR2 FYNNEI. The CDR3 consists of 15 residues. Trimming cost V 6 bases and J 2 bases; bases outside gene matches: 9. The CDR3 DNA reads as TGTGCCAGCAGAGGGGGCAGGGGTCCGCAAGAGACCCAGTACTTC. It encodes CASRGGRGPQETQYF. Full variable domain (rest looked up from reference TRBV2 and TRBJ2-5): EPEVTQTPSHQVTQMGQEVILRCVPISNHLYFYWYRQILGQKVEFLVSFYNNEISEKSEIFDDQFSVERPDGSNFTLKIRSTKLEDSAMYFCASRGGRGPQETQYFGPGTRLLVL.

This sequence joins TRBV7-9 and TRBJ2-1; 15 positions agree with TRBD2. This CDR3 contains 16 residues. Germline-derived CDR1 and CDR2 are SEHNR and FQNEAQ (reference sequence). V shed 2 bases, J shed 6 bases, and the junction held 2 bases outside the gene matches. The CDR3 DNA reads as TGTGCCAGCAGCTTAAGGACTAGCGGGAGGGCCAATGAGCAGTTCTTC. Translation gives CASSLRTSGRANEQFF.

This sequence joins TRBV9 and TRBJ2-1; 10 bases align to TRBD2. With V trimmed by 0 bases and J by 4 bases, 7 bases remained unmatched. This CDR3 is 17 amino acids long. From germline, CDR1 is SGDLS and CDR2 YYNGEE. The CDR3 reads CASSVGLAGGLYNEQFF. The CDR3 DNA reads TGTGCCAGCAGCGTAGGGTTAGCGGGAGGACTGTACAATGAGCAGTTCTTC.

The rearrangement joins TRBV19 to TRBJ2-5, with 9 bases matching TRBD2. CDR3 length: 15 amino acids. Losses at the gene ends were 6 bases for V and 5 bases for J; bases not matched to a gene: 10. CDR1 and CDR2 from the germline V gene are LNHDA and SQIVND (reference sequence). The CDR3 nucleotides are TGTGCCAGTAGGGGTGTCGCGGGAGGGGAGGAGACCCAGTACTTC. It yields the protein CASRGVAGGEETQYF.

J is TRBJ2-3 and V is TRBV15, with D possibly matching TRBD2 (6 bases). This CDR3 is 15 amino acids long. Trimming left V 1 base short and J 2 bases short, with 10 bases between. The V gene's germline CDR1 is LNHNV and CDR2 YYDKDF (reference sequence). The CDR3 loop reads CATSRVAAYTDTQYF. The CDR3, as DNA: TGTGCCACCAGCAGAGTAGCGGCCTACACAGATACGCAGTATTTT. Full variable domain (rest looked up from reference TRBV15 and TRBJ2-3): DAMVIQNPRYQVTQFGKPVTLSCSQTLNHNVMYWYQQKSSQAPKLLFHYYDKDFNNEADTPDNFQSRRPNTSFCFLDIRSPGLGDTAMYLCATSRVAAYTDTQYFGPGTRLTVL.

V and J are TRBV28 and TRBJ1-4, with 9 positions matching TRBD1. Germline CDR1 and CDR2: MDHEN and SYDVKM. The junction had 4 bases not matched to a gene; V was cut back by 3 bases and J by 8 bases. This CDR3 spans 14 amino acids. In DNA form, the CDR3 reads TGTGCCAGCAGTTTCCGGGACAGGGAGGAAAAACTGTTTTTT. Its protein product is CASSFRDREEKLFF.

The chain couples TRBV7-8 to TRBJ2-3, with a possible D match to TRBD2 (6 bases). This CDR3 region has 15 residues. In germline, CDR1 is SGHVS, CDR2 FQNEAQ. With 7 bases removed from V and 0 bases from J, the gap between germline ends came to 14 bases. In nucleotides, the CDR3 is TGTGCCAGCATGGCGGGGACCCATAGCACAGATACGCAGTATTTT. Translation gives CASMAGTHSTDTQYF.

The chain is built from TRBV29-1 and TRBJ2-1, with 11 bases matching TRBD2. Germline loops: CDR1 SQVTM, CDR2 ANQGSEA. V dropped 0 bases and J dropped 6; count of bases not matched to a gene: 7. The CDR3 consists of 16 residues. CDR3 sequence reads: CSVEDRLAGGINEQFF. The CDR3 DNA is TGCAGCGTTGAAGATCGGCTAGCGGGAGGCATCAATGAGCAGTTCTTC.

CDR3 nucleotide sequence: TGTGCCAGCAGCTGGGGACTAGCGGGGCCTACTGGGGAGCTGTTTTTT. Translating gives CASSWGLAGPTGELFF. The chain carries TRBV7-3 and TRBJ2-2, with 13 positions matching TRBD2. The V gene end was trimmed by 4 bases and the J gene end by 8 bases; junction bases not matched to a gene: 7. Per germline, CDR1 SGHTA and CDR2 FQGTGA. The CDR3 has 16 amino acids.

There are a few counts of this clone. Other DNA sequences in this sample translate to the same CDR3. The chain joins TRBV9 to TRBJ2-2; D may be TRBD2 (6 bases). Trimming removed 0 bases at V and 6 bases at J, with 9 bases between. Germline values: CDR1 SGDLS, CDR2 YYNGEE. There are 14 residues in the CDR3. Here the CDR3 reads CASSVGGDAGELFF. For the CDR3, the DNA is TGTGCCAGCAGCGTAGGCGGGGACGCCGGGGAGCTGTTTTTT.

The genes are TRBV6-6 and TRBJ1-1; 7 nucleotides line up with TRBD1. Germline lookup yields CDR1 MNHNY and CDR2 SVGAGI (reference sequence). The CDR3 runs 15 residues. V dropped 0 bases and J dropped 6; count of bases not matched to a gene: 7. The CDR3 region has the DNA TGTGCCAGCAGTTACTCGACAGGGCGGTTTGCTGAAGCTTTCTTT. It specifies CASSYSTGRFAEAFF.